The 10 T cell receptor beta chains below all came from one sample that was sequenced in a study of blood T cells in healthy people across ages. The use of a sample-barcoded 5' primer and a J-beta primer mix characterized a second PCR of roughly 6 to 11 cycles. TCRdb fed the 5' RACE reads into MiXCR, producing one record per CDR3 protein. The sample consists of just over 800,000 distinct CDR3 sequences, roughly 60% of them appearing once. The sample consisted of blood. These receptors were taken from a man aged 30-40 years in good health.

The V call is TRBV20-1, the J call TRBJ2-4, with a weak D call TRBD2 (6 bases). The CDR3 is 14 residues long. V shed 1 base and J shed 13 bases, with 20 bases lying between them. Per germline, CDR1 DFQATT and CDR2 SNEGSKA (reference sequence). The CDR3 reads CSARALWGEFGQYF. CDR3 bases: TGCAGTGCTAGAGCCCTGTGGGGGGAATTCGGGCAGTACTTC.

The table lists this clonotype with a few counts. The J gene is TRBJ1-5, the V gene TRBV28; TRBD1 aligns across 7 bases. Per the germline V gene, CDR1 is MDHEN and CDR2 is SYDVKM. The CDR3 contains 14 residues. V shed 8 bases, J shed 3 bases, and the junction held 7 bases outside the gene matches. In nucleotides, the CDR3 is TGTGCCAGCTGGGACAGACTACTCAATCAGCCCCAGCATTTT. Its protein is CASWDRLLNQPQHF.

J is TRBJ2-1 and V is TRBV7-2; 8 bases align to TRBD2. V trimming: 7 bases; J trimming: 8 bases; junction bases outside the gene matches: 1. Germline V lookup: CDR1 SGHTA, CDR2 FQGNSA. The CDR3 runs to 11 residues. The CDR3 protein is CASKREYEQFF. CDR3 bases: TGTGCCAGCAAGCGGGAGTATGAGCAGTTCTTC. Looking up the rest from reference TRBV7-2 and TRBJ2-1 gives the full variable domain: GAGVSQSPSNKVTEKGKDVELRCDPISGHTALYWYRQSLGQGLEFLIYFQGNSAPDKSGLPSDRFSAERTGGSVSTLTIQRTQQEDSAVYLCASKREYEQFFGPGTRLTVL.

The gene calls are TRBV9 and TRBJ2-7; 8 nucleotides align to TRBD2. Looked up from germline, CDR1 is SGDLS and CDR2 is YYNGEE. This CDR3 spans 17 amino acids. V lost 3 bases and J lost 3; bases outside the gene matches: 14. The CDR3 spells CASSADVWAGGLYEQYF. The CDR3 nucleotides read TGTGCCAGCAGCGCCGATGTCTGGGCGGGGGGCCTCTACGAGCAGTACTTC.

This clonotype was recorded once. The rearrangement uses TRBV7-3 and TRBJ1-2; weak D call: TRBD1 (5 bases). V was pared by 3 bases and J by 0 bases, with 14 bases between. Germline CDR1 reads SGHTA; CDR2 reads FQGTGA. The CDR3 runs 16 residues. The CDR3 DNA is TGTGCCAGCAGCTTGGGGGTGGGGACTGCTAACTATGGCTACACCTTC. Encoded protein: CASSLGVGTANYGYTF.

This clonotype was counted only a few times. Written as DNA, the CDR3 is TGCAGCGTTTCCGGGGGGATAGGGTATGGCTACACCTTC. Protein product: CSVSGGIGYGYTF. The chain joins TRBV29-1 to TRBJ1-2; TRBD1 is a possible D gene (5 bases). CDR3 length: 13 residues. V was clipped by 5 bases and J by 5 bases, with 15 bases between them. Germline V gene lookup returns CDR1 SQVTM and CDR2 ANQGSEA.

The CDR3 sequence: CASSPPSRALYYEQYF. The CDR3 DNA is TGTGCCAGCTCACCACCGAGCAGGGCCCTCTACTACGAGCAGTACTTC. This chain joins TRBV18 and TRBJ2-7; weak D call: TRBD1 (5 bases). The germline gives CDR1 KGHSH, CDR2 LQKENI. This CDR3 is 16 amino acids long. Trimming removed 0 bases from V and 3 bases from J, with 15 bases in between.

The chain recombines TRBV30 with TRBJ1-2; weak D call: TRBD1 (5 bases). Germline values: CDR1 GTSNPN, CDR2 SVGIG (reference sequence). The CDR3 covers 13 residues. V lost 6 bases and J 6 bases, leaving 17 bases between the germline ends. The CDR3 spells CACYRQGEDGYTF. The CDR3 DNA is TGTGCCTGCTACCGGCAGGGAGAAGATGGCTACACCTTC.

The CDR3 DNA reads TGTGCCAGCAGTCGGTGGGAGGACAATGAGCAGTTCTTC. It yields the protein CASSRWEDNEQFF. The chain has TRBV5-6 and TRBJ2-1; D is perhaps TRBD2 (6 bases). The germline CDR1 and CDR2 sequences are SGHDT and YYEEEE. The CDR3 extends over 13 amino acids. The V end was cut by 5 bases, the J end by 5 bases, with 11 bases between.

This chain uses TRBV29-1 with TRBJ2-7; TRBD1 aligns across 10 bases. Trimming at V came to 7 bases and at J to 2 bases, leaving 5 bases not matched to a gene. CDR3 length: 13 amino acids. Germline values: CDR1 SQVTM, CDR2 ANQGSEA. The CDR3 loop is CSGAGQGTYEQYF. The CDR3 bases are TGCAGCGGCGCGGGACAGGGGACCTACGAGCAGTACTTC.